Listed below are T cell receptor beta chains from one sample, sequenced in a study of blood T cell repertoires in COVID-19. Clones were sequenced by immunoSEQ multiplex PCR, and TCRdb holds only the in-frame ones, with some missing. Counted here are about 76,000 clones, 75% to 90% occurring once; the ten biggest clones make up about 30%. Input material: peripheral blood. The source of these receptors is a human donor in a cohort sampled during active COVID-19. Both conserved end residues are part of each CDR3. D genes are given only for firm matches. Clone size is shown for a subset of rows, as once, few, many or a class of expanded clone.

- TRBD2 TRBJ2-3 TRBV7-2 CASSFTSGGGTTQYF TGTGCCAGCAGCTTCACTAGCGGGGGGGGTACTACGCAGTATTTT
- - TRBJ1-6 TRBV18 CASSSVQGLGNSPLHF TGTGCCAGCTCATCGGTCCAGGGGTTGGGGAATTCACCCCTCCACTTT
- TRBD1 TRBJ2-7 TRBV27 CATRRGTGVPYEQYF TGTGCCACCAGGCGTGGGACAGGGGTGCCCTACGAGCAGTACTTC
- - TRBJ2-3 TRBV19 CASRQAGDTQYF TGTGCCAGTCGACAGGCAGGAGATACGCAGTATTTT
few TRBD2 TRBJ2-3 TRBV5-1 CASSLNGLAGGTDTQYF TGCGCCAGCAGCTTGAATGGGCTAGCGGGGGGCACAGATACGCAGTATTTT
- TRBD1 TRBJ1-4 TRBV30 CAWSRGQGAQKFRKLFF TGTGCCTGGAGTCGGGGACAGGGGGCGCAGAAATTCCGAAAACTGTTTTTT
- TRBD1 TRBJ2-1 TRBV5-6 CASSSGWGQALFF TGTGCCAGCAGCTCAGGGTGGGGACAGGCCCTGTTCTTC
once TRBD1 TRBJ1-3 TRBV6-5 CASSPTGGRNTIYF TGTGCCAGCAGTCCGACAGGGGGGAGGAACACCATATATTTT
- - TRBJ1-1 TRBV2 CASSEAFGGRLTEAFF TGTGCCAGCAGTGAAGCGTTTGGAGGTCGTCTCACTGAAGCTTTCTTT
- - TRBJ2-1 TRBV7-2 CASSPPGSFNEQFF TGTGCCAGCAGCCCCCCGGGATCCTTCAATGAGCAGTTCTTC
- TRBD1 TRBJ2-5 TRBV5-4 CASSYGQGQETQYF TGTGCCAGCAGCTACGGACAGGGCCAAGAGACCCAGTACTTC
- - TRBJ2-6 TRBV18 CASSSYLTGANVLTF TGTGCCAGCTCATCGTACTTAACTGGGGCCAACGTCCTGACTTTC
- TRBD1 TRBJ1-1 TRBV19 CASSSARRTGETEAFF TGTGCCAGTAGTAGCGCCCGGAGGACAGGGGAAACTGAAGCTTTCTTT
- - TRBJ1-5 TRBV11-2 CASSLAGGGQPQHF TGTGCCAGCAGCTTAGCGGGGGGAGGGCAGCCCCAGCATTTT
few - TRBJ2-1 TRBV19 CASSPRQDNEQFF TGTGCCAGTAGCCCACGACAGGACAATGAGCAGTTCTTC
- - TRBJ1-5 TRBV6-2/TRBV6-3 CASSHDEARSQPQHF TGTGCCAGCAGCCATGACGAGGCCAGAAGTCAGCCCCAGCATTTT
- - TRBJ1-5 TRBV3-1/TRBV3-2 CASSQDPIRGPQHF TGTGCCAGCAGCCAAGATCCGATCAGGGGGCCCCAGCATTTT
- - TRBJ2-7 TRBV30 CAWSPGADYEQYF TGTGCCTGGAGCCCGGGAGCCGATTACGAGCAGTACTTC
few - TRBJ1-5 TRBV5-4 CASSVPWGGKSNQPQHF TGTGCCAGCAGCGTCCCTTGGGGGGGAAAGAGCAATCAGCCCCAGCATTTT
- TRBD1 TRBJ2-5 TRBV2 CASSEGTVQETQYF TGTGCCAGCAGTGAGGGGACAGTCCAAGAGACCCAGTACTTC
- - TRBJ2-5 TRBV30 CAWSVGYQGETQYF TGTGCCTGGAGTGTAGGTTACCAGGGGGAGACCCAGTACTTC